Below, 20 T cell receptor beta chains from the same sample are listed, as sequenced in a study of T cells after yellow fever vaccination. TCRdb recomputed calls from the 5' RACE reads with MiXCR, one row per CDR3 protein. The sample consists of fewer than 450,000 distinct CDR3 sequences, roughly 8% of them appearing once. Material: PBMCs, obtained about 49 days after the first yellow fever vaccination. These receptors originate from a man aged 18 to 30 who received the YFV17D yellow fever vaccine.

The chain carries TRBV6-2 or TRBV6-3 and TRBJ2-3; the match to TRBD1 covers 9 bases. The V gene end was trimmed by 2 bases and the J gene end by 14 bases; junction bases not matched to a gene: 5. This CDR3 spans 12 amino acids. Germline V lookup: CDR1 MNHEY, CDR2 SVGEGT. This chain's CDR3 is CASSYRRDRVYF. The CDR3 nucleotides read TGTGCCAGCAGTTACCGCCGGGACAGGGTGTATTTT.

This clonotype was counted only a few times. The V and J genes are TRBV10-3 and TRBJ2-2; no definite D call. The CDR3 is made up of 11 amino acids. The germline V gene has CDR1 ENHRY and CDR2 SYGVKD. The ends were cut back, 6 bases at V and 1 base at J, with 0 bases in the middle. The CDR3 nucleotides are TGTGCCATCAGGAACACCGGGGAGCTGTTTTTT. Translating gives CAIRNTGELFF.

In this sample, this clonotype turned up many times. The chain joins TRBV7-3 to TRBJ2-3; D tentatively reads TRBD1 or TRBD2 (5 bases each). V shed 4 bases and J shed 5 bases, with 13 bases lying between them. The CDR3 is 14 amino acids. The V gene's germline CDR1 is SGHTA and CDR2 FQGTGA. CDR3 residues: CASSWGPLGDTQYF. The CDR3 region has the DNA TGTGCCAGCAGCTGGGGACCGCTCGGAGATACGCAGTATTTT.

This clonotype was picked up a small number of times. This sequence joins TRBV4-3 and TRBJ2-5; 9 bases agree with TRBD2. The CDR3 is 18 amino acids. The V and J ends lost 0 bases and 4 bases, in that order; junction bases with no gene match: 12. Germline-derived CDR1 and CDR2 are LGHNA and YSLEER. CDR3 DNA sequence: TGCGCCAGCAGCCAAGAACGGCAGCTAGCGGGGCGGCCAGAGACCCAGTACTTC. It translates to CASSQERQLAGRPETQYF.

The chain links TRBV5-1 to TRBJ2-7; D is uncertain. Germline-derived CDR1 and CDR2 are SGHRS and YFSETQ. V was trimmed by 5 bases and J by 3 bases, leaving 18 bases between them. The CDR3 is made up of 15 amino acids. The CDR3, as DNA: TGCGCCAGCAGTCGGAGCCCCGAGATGAGCTACGAGCAGTACTTC. Translated, it gives CASSRSPEMSYEQYF.

The chain uses TRBV5-1 and TRBJ2-3; D is perhaps TRBD2 (5 bases). Germline V gene data show CDR1 as SGHRS and CDR2 as YFSETQ. V lost 3 bases to trimming and J lost 2 bases, with 10 bases between them. This CDR3 is 14 amino acids long. The CDR3 coding sequence is TGCGCCAGCAGCTATGAGGGCGACACAGATACGCAGTATTTT. Its protein product is CASSYEGDTDTQYF. The full variable domain, in which reference TRBV5-1 and TRBJ2-3 provide the parts outside the CDR3, is KAGVTQTPRYLIKTRGQQVTLSCSPISGHRSVSWYQQTPGQGLQFLFEYFSETQRNKGNFPGRFSGRQFSNSRSEMNVSTLELGDSALYLCASSYEGDTDTQYFGPGTRLTVL.

The chain links TRBV6-5 to TRBJ2-2; no clear D gene. Trimming stripped 2 bases from V and 0 bases from J, with 1 base between. Germline CDR1 is MNHEY and CDR2 is SVGAGI. The CDR3 spans 13 residues. The DNA of the CDR3 is TGTGCCAGCAGTTACACGAACACCGGGGAGCTGTTTTTT. Translated: CASSYTNTGELFF.

This clonotype was picked up a small number of times. The chain joins TRBV18 to TRBJ2-7; D may be TRBD1 (5 bases). The ends were cut back, 3 bases at V and 4 bases at J, with 10 bases in the middle. Germline loops: CDR1 KGHSH, CDR2 LQKENI. CDR3 length: 13 amino acids. The CDR3 sequence is CASSPSREYEQYV. CDR3 bases: TGTGCCAGCTCACCGAGCAGGGAATACGAGCAGTACGTC.

The sample holds a few counts of this clonotype. This sequence joins TRBV2 and TRBJ2-1; no clear D gene. Germline lookup yields CDR1 SNHLY and CDR2 FYNNEI. The CDR3 totals 10 residues. Trimming stripped 8 bases from V and 10 bases from J, with 9 bases between. In DNA, the CDR3 is TGTGCCAGCTTTGTTCTGGAGCAGTTCTTC. Translation gives CASFVLEQFF. The full variable domain, completed using reference TRBV2 and TRBJ2-1, is EPEVTQTPSHQVTQMGQEVILRCVPISNHLYFYWYRQILGQKVEFLVSFYNNEISEKSEIFDDQFSVERPDGSNFTLKIRSTKLEDSAMYFCASFVLEQFFGPGTRLTVL.

CDR3 protein: CASSQDPLFYGYTF. CDR3 DNA: TGCGCCAGCAGCCAAGATCCCCTCTTCTATGGCTACACCTTC. The V and J genes are TRBV4-1 and TRBJ1-2; D call uncertain. Deletions cut 0 bases from V and 4 bases from J, with 9 bases between. CDR1 is MGHRA, CDR2 YSYEKL, per germline. The CDR3 runs 14 residues.

The chain couples TRBV10-3 to TRBJ1-3, with D possibly TRBD1 on 5 matching bases. The germline V and J ends were trimmed by 5 bases and 8 bases, with 13 bases remaining between them. The CDR3 runs 13 residues. CDR1 ENHRY and CDR2 SYGVKD come from the germline V gene. CDR3 DNA sequence: TGTGCCATCAGTAGGGGTTTTCGGCACACCATATATTTT. Translating it yields CAISRGFRHTIYF.

This clonotype was counted a few times. The chain links TRBV29-1 to TRBJ1-2; TRBD1 matches 9 bases. The ends lost 8 bases at V and 3 bases at J; junction bases unmatched: 4. This CDR3 is 12 amino acids long. In germline, CDR1 is SQVTM, CDR2 ANQGSEA. The CDR3 DNA reads as TGCAGCACAGGGGACAGGGACTATGGCTACACCTTC. It yields the protein CSTGDRDYGYTF.

V is TRBV7-2 and J is TRBJ2-2; maybe TRBD2 (6 bases). V was cut by 2 bases and J by 7 bases, with 11 bases left in between. CDR1 is SGHTA and CDR2 is FQGNSA in the germline V gene. The CDR3 contains 14 residues. CDR3 sequence (DNA): TGTGCCAGCAGCTTAATGGTGCGGGACGGGGAGCTGTTTTTT. As protein: CASSLMVRDGELFF.

This clonotype was found a few times. The V and J genes are TRBV12-3 or TRBV12-4 and TRBJ2-3, with D maybe TRBD2 (5 bases). CDR3 size: 14 residues. V gave up 3 bases and J gave up 0 bases, with 7 bases separating them. The CDR3 loop reads CASSFSGSTDTQYF. DNA of the CDR3: TGTGCCAGCAGTTTCTCGGGGAGCACAGATACGCAGTATTTT.

This clonotype came up many times. The gene calls are TRBV4-2 and TRBJ2-5; TRBD2 aligns across 9 bases. Germline values: CDR1 LGHNA, CDR2 YNFKEQ. This CDR3 has 17 amino acids. V trimming: 2 bases; J trimming: 4 bases; junction bases outside the gene matches: 11. CDR3 coding DNA: TGTGCCAGCAGCCAAAGGATCCAGCGGGGGGTCAGAGAGACCCAGTACTTC. Its translation is CASSQRIQRGVRETQYF.

This clonotype has only a few counts. J is TRBJ2-2 and V is TRBV7-2, with a tentative D call TRBD2 (6 bases). With 3 bases removed from V and 7 bases from J, the gap between germline ends came to 18 bases. Germline V gene sequence: CDR1 SGHTA, CDR2 FQGNSA. This CDR3 spans 16 amino acids. CDR3 sequence reads: CASSFLRGSRGGELFF. The CDR3 DNA reads as TGTGCCAGCAGCTTTCTCCGGGGGTCCCGAGGCGGGGAGCTGTTTTTT. Looking up the rest from reference TRBV7-2 and TRBJ2-2 gives the full variable domain: GAGVSQSPSNKVTEKGKDVELRCDPISGHTALYWYRQSLGQGLEFLIYFQGNSAPDKSGLPSDRFSAERTGGSVSTLTIQRTQQEDSAVYLCASSFLRGSRGGELFFGEGSRLTVL.

This clonotype was detected only a few times. The chain recombines TRBV29-1 with TRBJ2-5; the D gene is possibly TRBD1 (6 bases). This CDR3 has 12 amino acids. V lost 2 bases to trimming and J lost 5 bases, with 9 bases between them. Germline V gene data show CDR1 as SQVTM and CDR2 as ANQGSEA. CDR3 coding DNA: TGCAGCGTTGAAATACAGGGCGAGACCCAGTACTTC. Residues: CSVEIQGETQYF.

The table lists this clonotype with many counts. V is TRBV4-2 and J is TRBJ2-5, with TRBD2 matching 7 bases. Germline values: CDR1 LGHNA, CDR2 YNFKEQ. The CDR3 length is 15 residues. V was clipped by 0 bases and J by 2 bases; unmatched bases: 3. The CDR3 sequence is CASSQDPGGQETQYF. CDR3 in DNA: TGTGCCAGCAGCCAAGATCCGGGGGGACAAGAGACCCAGTACTTC.

The sample holds a few counts of this clonotype. The chain couples TRBV7-2 to TRBJ2-1; 9 bases map to TRBD2. The germline CDR1 and CDR2 sequences are SGHTA and FQGNSA. Trimming at V came to 4 bases and at J to 3 bases, leaving 4 bases not matched to a gene. The CDR3 covers 15 residues. CDR3 sequence (DNA): TGTGCCAGCAGCTCTGAGACTAGCGGCTACAATGAGCAGTTCTTC. This codes for CASSSETSGYNEQFF.

This chain joins TRBV6-5 and TRBJ2-1; D possibly corresponds to TRBD1 (5 bases). With 2 bases removed from V and 10 bases from J, the gap between germline ends came to 12 bases. Germline V gene data show CDR1 as MNHEY and CDR2 as SVGAGI. The length of the CDR3 is 13 residues. CDR3 sequence (DNA): TGTGCCAGCAGTTACGAAGGGGTTGCCGAGCAGTTCTTC. Translation gives CASSYEGVAEQFF.